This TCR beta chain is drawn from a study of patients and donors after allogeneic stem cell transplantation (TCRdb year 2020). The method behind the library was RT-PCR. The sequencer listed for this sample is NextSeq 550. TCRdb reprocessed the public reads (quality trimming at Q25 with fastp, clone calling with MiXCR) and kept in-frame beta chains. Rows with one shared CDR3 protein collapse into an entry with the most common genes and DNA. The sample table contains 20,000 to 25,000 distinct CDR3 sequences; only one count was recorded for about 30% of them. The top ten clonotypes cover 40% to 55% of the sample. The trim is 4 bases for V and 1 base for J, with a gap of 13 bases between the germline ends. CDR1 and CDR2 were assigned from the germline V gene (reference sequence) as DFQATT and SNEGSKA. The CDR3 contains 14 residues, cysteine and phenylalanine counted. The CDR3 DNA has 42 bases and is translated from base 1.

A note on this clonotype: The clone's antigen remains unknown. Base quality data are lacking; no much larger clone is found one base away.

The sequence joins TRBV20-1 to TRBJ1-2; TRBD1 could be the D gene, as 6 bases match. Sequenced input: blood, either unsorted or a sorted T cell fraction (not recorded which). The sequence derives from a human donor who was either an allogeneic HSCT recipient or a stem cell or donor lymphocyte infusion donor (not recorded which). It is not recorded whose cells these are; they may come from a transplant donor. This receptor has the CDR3 CSATTGRINYGYTF. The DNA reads TGCAGTGCTACCACAGGGAGGATTAACTATGGCTACACCTTC.